The 13 T cell receptor beta chains below come from one sample, sequenced in a study of OX40 agonist ivuxolimab in advanced cancers. This table comes from immunoSEQ multiplex PCR, and its TCRdb copy is limited to in-frame clones, with some not included. The sample has around 84,000 clones, roughly 89% seen once. Sequencing was performed on CD4+ or CD8+ T cells sorted from blood, taken in a trial of the OX40 agonist ivuxolimab. Source of these receptors: an adult with an advanced solid tumor such as melanoma, head and neck, liver or kidney cancer.

The V gene is TRBV7-2, the J gene TRBJ2-7; D not resolved. Between the trimmed V and J ends, which lost 5 bases and 7 bases, there was a span of 9 bases. Germline V gene sequence: CDR1 SGHTA, CDR2 FQGNSA. This CDR3 contains 11 residues. CDR3 loop: CASSALLEQYF. The CDR3, as DNA: TGTGCCAGCAGCGCACTACTAGAGCAGTACTTC.

The chain joins TRBV28 to TRBJ1-5; D remains ambiguous. The CDR3 has 16 amino acids. V was trimmed by 2 bases and J by 9 bases, leaving 20 bases between them. The germline CDR1 and CDR2 sequences are MDHEN and SYDVKM. The CDR3 DNA reads TGTGCCAGCAGTTTAGTAAGGGTCGAAGGTAAGCGGCCCCAGCATTTT. Its protein product is CASSLVRVEGKRPQHF.

The rearrangement uses TRBV4-2 and TRBJ1-2; 8 nucleotides align to TRBD1. The length of the CDR3 is 17 residues. From germline, CDR1 is LGHNA and CDR2 YNFKEQ. The J segment lost 3 bases and the V segment lost 1 base, leaving 10 bases of the junction unmatched. CDR3 in amino acids: CASSQVGQGRKDYGYTF. As DNA, the CDR3 is TGTGCCAGCAGCCAAGTAGGACAGGGTCGGAAGGACTATGGCTACACCTTC.

The chain links TRBV5-1 to TRBJ1-3; D gene uncertain. The CDR3 has 14 amino acids. V was clipped by 6 bases and J by 0 bases, with 10 bases between them. The germline V gene encodes CDR1 SGHRS and CDR2 YFSETQ. The DNA of the CDR3 is TGCGCCAGCACCAGAGGAAGCTCTGGAAACACCATATATTTT. It encodes CASTRGSSGNTIYF.

The rearrangement joins TRBV4-1 to TRBJ1-1; perhaps TRBD1 as D (6 bases). Germline V gives CDR1 MGHRA, CDR2 YSYEKL. Deletions cut 4 bases from V and 4 bases from J, with 16 bases between. The CDR3 runs 15 residues. CDR3 in amino acids: CASSLGRGSVTEAFF. CDR3 sequence (DNA): TGCGCCAGCAGCCTGGGCAGGGGATCGGTCACTGAAGCTTTCTTT.

The genes are TRBV9 and TRBJ1-4; D remains ambiguous. Per germline, CDR1 SGDLS and CDR2 YYNGEE. CDR3 length: 15 amino acids. Trimming pared 0 bases from V and 0 bases from J, leaving 6 bases between. The CDR3 loop is CASSVVGATNEKLFF. Written as DNA, the CDR3 is TGTGCCAGCAGCGTAGTTGGAGCAACTAATGAAAAACTGTTTTTT.

V usage is TRBV5-5 and J usage is TRBJ1-1; D is unclear. V shed 4 bases and J shed 1 base, with 8 bases lying between them. The germline V gene encodes CDR1 SGHKS and CDR2 YYEKEE (reference sequence). The CDR3 consists of 13 residues. The CDR3 loop is CASSPFPNTEAFF. CDR3 DNA sequence: TGTGCCAGCAGCCCATTTCCGAACACTGAAGCTTTCTTT. The variable domain in full, completed from reference TRBV5-5 and TRBJ1-1, reads DAGVTQSPTHLIKTRGQQVTLRCSPISGHKSVSWYQQVLGQGPQFIFQYYEKEERGRGNFPDRFSARQFPNYSSELNVNALLLGDSALYLCASSPFPNTEAFFGQGTRLTVV.

CDR3 nucleotide sequence: TGTGCCTGGAGCATGGGTGCAGAGACCCAGTACTTC. Protein sequence: CAWSMGAETQYF. This chain joins TRBV30 and TRBJ2-5; D unclear. Trimming stripped 3 bases from V and 4 bases from J, with 9 bases between. CDR1 is GTSNPN and CDR2 is SVGIG in the germline V gene (reference sequence). This CDR3 contains 12 residues.

The gene calls are TRBV11-2 and TRBJ2-6, with 7 bases fitting TRBD1. Germline V gene sequence: CDR1 SGHAT, CDR2 FQNNGV. V lost 5 bases and J lost 5; bases outside the gene matches: 6. This CDR3 region has 15 residues. CDR3 in amino acids: CASSRDSSRANVLTF. CDR3 bases: TGTGCCAGCAGCAGGGACAGTTCTAGGGCCAACGTCCTGACTTTC.

This clone occurred once. The V and J genes are TRBV10-3 and TRBJ2-3; D not certain. The V end was cut by 0 bases, the J end by 4 bases, with 5 bases between. The length of the CDR3 is 13 residues. CDR1 ENHRY and CDR2 SYGVKD come from the germline V gene. Written as DNA, the CDR3 is TGTGCCATCAGTGAGTCTTACCCAGATACGCAGTATTTT. Its translation: CAISESYPDTQYF.

V is TRBV5-6 and J is TRBJ1-4; D unresolved. V dropped 2 bases and J dropped 6 bases, with 8 bases sitting between them. The CDR3 is 13 residues long. Germline V lookup: CDR1 SGHDT, CDR2 YYEEEE. In DNA, the CDR3 is TGTGCCAGCAGCTTACGACTCGATGAAAAACTGTTTTTT. This translates into CASSLRLDEKLFF.

This rearrangement joins TRBV6-6 to TRBJ1-2; 8 bases line up with TRBD1. After removal of 0 bases from V and 2 bases from J, the junction contained 2 bases not matched to a gene. This CDR3 is 15 amino acids long. The germline gives CDR1 MNHNY, CDR2 SVGAGI (reference sequence). CDR3 nucleotides: TGTGCCAGCAGTTACTCGAACAGGGGGAACTATGGCTACACCTTC. Amino acids: CASSYSNRGNYGYTF.

The rearrangement joins TRBV30 to TRBJ1-2; 8 positions agree with TRBD1. The germline V gene has CDR1 GTSNPN and CDR2 SVGIG (reference sequence). This CDR3 has 18 amino acids. V lost 7 bases and J lost 0; bases outside the gene matches: 19. The CDR3 region is CAYKSKGQGSLANYGYTF. The CDR3 DNA follows: TGTGCCTACAAATCCAAAGGACAGGGCTCCCTAGCTAACTATGGCTACACCTTC.